This T cell receptor beta chain came from a study of blood T cell repertoires in COVID-19. Overall study context: Acute and convalescent COVID-19 specimens originated in the United States, Italy and Spain.

Deletions cut 1 base from V and 7 bases from J, with 14 bases between. This CDR3 spans 14 amino acids. Germline V gene data show CDR1 as SGHAT and CDR2 as FQDESV (reference sequence). Authors' processing steps: Estimation of nucleated cell counts was performed using reference gene primer amplification. TCRdb's copy holds only in-frame clones and misses some; the assay was immunoSEQ multiplex PCR. That table furnishes V, J and clone size, whereas the DNA furnished D and trimming. The profile covers about 400,000 clones, with roughly nine tenths appearing a single time and around 1.3% taken by the ten largest.

The sequence came from a man in his forties with acute or convalescent COVID-19. What was sequenced was peripheral blood. This chain connects TRBV11-1 to TRBJ2-7; D might be TRBD2 (5 bases). This CDR3 is CASSLGPRTAEQYF. DNA for the CDR3: TGTGCCAGCAGCTTAGGGCCCCGGACTGCAGAGCAGTACTTC.